The sequence of this T cell receptor (beta chain) was determined in a study of blood T cell repertoires in COVID-19. Per germline, CDR1 KGHSH and CDR2 LQKENI. V lost 5 bases and J 0 bases, leaving 23 bases between the germline ends. The CDR3 contains 18 residues. TCRdb's copy holds only in-frame clones and misses some; the assay was immunoSEQ multiplex PCR. The repertoire holds approximately 140,000 clones, around 89% seen once, with over 10% in the top ten. The sequence came from a man aged 18-30 years with COVID-19, enrolled during active disease. The rearrangement joins TRBV18 to TRBJ2-7, with D possibly being TRBD1 (6 bases). Sequencing used peripheral blood. CDR3 coding DNA: TGTGCCAGCTCAGACAACAGGGCTCATCCCTCTACCTCCTACGAGCAGTACTTC. This sequence encodes CASSDNRAHPSTSYEQYF.